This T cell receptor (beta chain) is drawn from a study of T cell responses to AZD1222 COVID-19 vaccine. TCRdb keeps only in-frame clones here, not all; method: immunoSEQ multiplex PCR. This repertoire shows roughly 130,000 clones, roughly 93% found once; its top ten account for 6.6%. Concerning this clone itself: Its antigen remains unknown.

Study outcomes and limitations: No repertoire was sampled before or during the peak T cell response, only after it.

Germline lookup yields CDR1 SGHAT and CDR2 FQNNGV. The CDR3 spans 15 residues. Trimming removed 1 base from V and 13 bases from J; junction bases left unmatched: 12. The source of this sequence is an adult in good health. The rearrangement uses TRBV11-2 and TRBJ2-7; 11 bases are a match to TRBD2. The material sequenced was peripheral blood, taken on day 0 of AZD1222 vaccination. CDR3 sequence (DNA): TGTGCCAGCAGCTTAGGGGGCCCTAGCGGGAGGCCGTGTTACTTC. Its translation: CASSLGGPSGRPCYF.